What follows are 10 T cell receptor beta chains derived from one specimen sequenced in a study of control samples from healthy donors and cancer patients. The assay was immunoSEQ multiplex PCR, and TCRdb's table has in-frame clones only and misses some. The table includes around 96,000 clones, over 90% detected once. The sequencing input was blood. The receptors originated from a man aged 18 to 29 in good health.

The V and J genes are TRBV10-3 and TRBJ2-3, with 9 bases matching TRBD2. V lost 6 bases and J lost 5; bases outside the gene matches: 3. This CDR3 has 13 residues. Germline lookup yields CDR1 ENHRY and CDR2 SYGVKD. CDR3 residues: CAIRGLAGDTQYF. The CDR3 DNA sequence: TGTGCCATCAGGGGACTAGCCGGAGATACGCAGTATTTT.

This chain's CDR3 is CASSPSKGAKGSTEAFF. Here the CDR3 DNA reads TGTGCCAGCAGCCCAAGTAAGGGGGCTAAGGGGAGCACTGAAGCTTTCTTT. This sequence joins TRBV4-2 and TRBJ1-1; 7 bases fit TRBD1. Trimming cost V 4 bases and J 4 bases; bases outside gene matches: 15. Germline CDR1 and CDR2: LGHNA and YNFKEQ. The CDR3 is 17 amino acids.

This chain links TRBV5-1 with TRBJ1-5, with 10 bases fitting TRBD1. Per germline, CDR1 SGHRS and CDR2 YFSETQ. The CDR3 totals 15 residues. V shed 0 bases, J shed 5 bases, and the junction held 2 bases outside the gene matches. Here the CDR3 reads CASSLGTGGHQPQHF. CDR3 coding DNA: TGCGCCAGCAGCTTGGGGACAGGGGGACATCAGCCCCAGCATTTT.

Points on this clone: The identical CDR3 is also encoded by other nucleotide sequences in the sample. This chain connects TRBV7-2 to TRBJ1-3; D unresolved. Trimming took off 5 bases at V and 0 bases at J, with 11 bases between the two ends. CDR1 is SGHTA, CDR2 FQGNSA, per germline. The CDR3 covers 15 residues. CDR3 sequence: CASSPLGSSGNTIYF. The CDR3 DNA is TGTGCCAGCAGCCCTTTGGGCAGCTCTGGAAACACCATATATTTT.

The V call is TRBV5-8, the J call TRBJ1-6; 8 positions agree with TRBD1. Losses at the gene ends were 0 bases for V and 14 bases for J; bases not matched to a gene: 16. The CDR3 is 17 amino acids. From germline, CDR1 is SGHTS and CDR2 YDEGEE. The CDR3 region is CASSLVVLAGGSGTLHF. CDR3 sequence (DNA): TGTGCCAGCAGCTTGGTAGTTTTGGCAGGGGGCAGTGGTACCCTCCACTTT.

This chain uses TRBV4-1 with TRBJ1-2, with 9 bases lining up with TRBD1. Germline V gene data show CDR1 as MGHRA and CDR2 as YSYEKL. This CDR3 is 17 amino acids long. J gave up 8 bases and V 0 bases, and 13 bases lay outside the gene matches. The CDR3 bases are TGCGCCAGCAGCCAAGATCAGACAGGGGGGGCCAGGTTCGGCTACACCTTC. Translation gives CASSQDQTGGARFGYTF.

CDR3 in amino acids: CASGGTTVYEQYF. CDR3 DNA sequence: TGTGCCAGTGGCGGGACTACGGTGTACGAGCAGTACTTC. The chain is built from TRBV19 and TRBJ2-7; 7 bases match TRBD2. Germline loops: CDR1 LNHDA, CDR2 SQIVND (reference sequence). CDR3 length: 13 amino acids. J lost 4 bases, V lost 8 bases, and 8 bases had no gene match.

The gene calls are TRBV19 and TRBJ2-1, with 8 bases lining up with TRBD2. Losses at the gene ends were 3 bases for V and 10 bases for J; bases not matched to a gene: 8. Germline CDR1 reads LNHDA; CDR2 reads SQIVND (reference sequence). The CDR3 runs to 14 residues. The CDR3 DNA sequence: TGTGCCAGTAGTATCATGGCGGGAGGACAGGAGCAGTTCTTC. Its protein product is CASSIMAGGQEQFF.

The chain is built from TRBV4-3 and TRBJ1-1; tentative D call: TRBD1 (5 bases). CDR1 LGHNA and CDR2 YSLEER come from the germline V gene. Between the trimmed V and J ends, which lost 0 bases and 6 bases, there was a span of 20 bases. This CDR3 is built from 17 residues. The CDR3 sequence is CASSQEVVGRRAAEAFF. The CDR3 nucleotides are TGCGCCAGCAGCCAAGAAGTTGTGGGACGTCGAGCGGCTGAAGCTTTCTTT.

This clone was observed a single time. V is TRBV27 and J is TRBJ1-2; D unresolved. V was cut by 4 bases and J by 8 bases, with 8 bases left in between. CDR1 and CDR2 from the germline V gene are MNHEY and SMNVEV (reference sequence). The CDR3 has 11 residues. The CDR3 bases are TGTGCCAGCAGTTCTGGTCCCGGCTACACCTTC. It encodes CASSSGPGYTF.